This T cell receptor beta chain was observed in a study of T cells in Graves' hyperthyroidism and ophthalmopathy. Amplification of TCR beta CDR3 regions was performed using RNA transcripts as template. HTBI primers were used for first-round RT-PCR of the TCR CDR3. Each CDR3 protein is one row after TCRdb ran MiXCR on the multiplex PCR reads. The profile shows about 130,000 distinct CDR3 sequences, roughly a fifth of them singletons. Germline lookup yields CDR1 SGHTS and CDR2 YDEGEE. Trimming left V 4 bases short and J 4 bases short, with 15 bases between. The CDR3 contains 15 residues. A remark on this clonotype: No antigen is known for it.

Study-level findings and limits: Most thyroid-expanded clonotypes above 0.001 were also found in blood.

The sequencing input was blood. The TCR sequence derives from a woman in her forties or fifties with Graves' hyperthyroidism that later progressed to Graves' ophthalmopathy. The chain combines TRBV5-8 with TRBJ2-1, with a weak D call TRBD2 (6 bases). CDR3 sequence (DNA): TGTGCCAGCAGCCTCGGACTAAGCGGTTACAATGAGCAGTTCTTC. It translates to CASSLGLSGYNEQFF.